A selection of T cell receptor beta chains follows, all from one sample in a study of cytomegalovirus exposure and HLA in healthy donors. Sequenced by immunoSEQ multiplex PCR; TCRdb stores in-frame clones only, minus some. The table includes more than 150,000 clones, about 80% detected once. The sample was PBMCs. The receptors originated from a woman under 40 in good health and CMV-seronegative. Each CDR3 is given without its conserved first and last residue.

>TRBV25-1
ASSDRVYEQY
>TRBV7-3
ASSEQPQNTEAF
>TRBV4-1
ASSDEDIEETQY
>TRBV30
AWSVSGFTDTQY
>TRBV30
AWTIGYRGYNSPLH
>TRBV4-3
ASSQESLPAEETQY
>TRBV7-2
ASSIRQGSYEQY
>TRBV7-3
ASSLTGGSYEQF
>TRBV27
ASSLEGGQGLINYGYT
>TRBV7-9
ASSSLAGTQY
>TRBV7-9
ASSLEVGQIREQY
>TRBV30
AWTGANVLT
>TRBV14
ASSQETPNTEAF
>TRBV2
ASRFDRPTDTQY
>TRBV5-1
ASSLDTAGTGELF
>TRBV27
ASSRFGGSTDTQY
>TRBV6-6
ASSYPLTGKGTEAF
>TRBV5-3
ARSLALCGGQNHEQF
>TRBV30
AWTAQGASGVNEQF
>TRBV6-1
ASSAGQGAYEQY
>TRBV4-2
ASSQEMDRGNEQY
>TRBV5-1
ASALISPGLSGNTIY
>TRBV25-1
ASSKGDRADEQF
>TRBV10-1
ASSGGHGNYGYT
>TRBV18
ASSTGTDRQGRSH
>TRBV5-1
ASSLGGGLYTEAF
>TRBV9
ASSVAGQLITGELF
>TRBV6-6
ASTIVAGETEAF
>TRBV10-3
AISEGQGMDYGYT
>TRBV2
ASSDGRGTFEAF
>TRBV7-6
ASSARGSAYEQY
>TRBV7-6
ASSLSVAGNTDTQY
>TRBV18
ASSPRQGGNQPQH
>TRBV4-3
ASSRALTASGGAVYEQY
>TRBV30
AWNPHGTGGGVAF
>TRBV7-2
ASSSIRVLAKTQY
>TRBV10-3
AIRTSGGVDEQY
>TRBV6-1
ASSEFGADSGNTIY
>TRBV5-1
ASSPQGASSPSEQY
>TRBV6-6
ASSLDKNTEAF
>TRBV14
ASSPASTPPRGTQY
>TRBV19
ASSRGLAYEQY
>TRBV5-1
ASSLFFRGGMETQY